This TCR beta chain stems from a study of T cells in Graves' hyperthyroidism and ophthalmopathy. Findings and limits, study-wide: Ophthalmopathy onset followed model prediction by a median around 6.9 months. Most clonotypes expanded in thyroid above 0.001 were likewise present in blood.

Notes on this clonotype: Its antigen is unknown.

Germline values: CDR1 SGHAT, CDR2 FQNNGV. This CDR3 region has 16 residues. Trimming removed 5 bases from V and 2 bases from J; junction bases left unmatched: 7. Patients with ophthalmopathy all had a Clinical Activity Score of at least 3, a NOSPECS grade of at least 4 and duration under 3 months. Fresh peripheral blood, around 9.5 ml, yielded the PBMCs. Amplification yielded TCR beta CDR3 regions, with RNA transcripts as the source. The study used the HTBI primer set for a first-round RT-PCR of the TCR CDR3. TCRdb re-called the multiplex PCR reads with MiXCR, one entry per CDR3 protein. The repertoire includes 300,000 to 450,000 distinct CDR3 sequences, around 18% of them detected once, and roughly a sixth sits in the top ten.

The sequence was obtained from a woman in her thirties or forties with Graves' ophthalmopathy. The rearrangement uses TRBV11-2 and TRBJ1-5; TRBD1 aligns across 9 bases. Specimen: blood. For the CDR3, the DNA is TGTGCCAGCAGCCGGGGACAGGGCTTAGGCAATCAGCCCCAGCATTTT. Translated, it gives CASSRGQGLGNQPQHF.